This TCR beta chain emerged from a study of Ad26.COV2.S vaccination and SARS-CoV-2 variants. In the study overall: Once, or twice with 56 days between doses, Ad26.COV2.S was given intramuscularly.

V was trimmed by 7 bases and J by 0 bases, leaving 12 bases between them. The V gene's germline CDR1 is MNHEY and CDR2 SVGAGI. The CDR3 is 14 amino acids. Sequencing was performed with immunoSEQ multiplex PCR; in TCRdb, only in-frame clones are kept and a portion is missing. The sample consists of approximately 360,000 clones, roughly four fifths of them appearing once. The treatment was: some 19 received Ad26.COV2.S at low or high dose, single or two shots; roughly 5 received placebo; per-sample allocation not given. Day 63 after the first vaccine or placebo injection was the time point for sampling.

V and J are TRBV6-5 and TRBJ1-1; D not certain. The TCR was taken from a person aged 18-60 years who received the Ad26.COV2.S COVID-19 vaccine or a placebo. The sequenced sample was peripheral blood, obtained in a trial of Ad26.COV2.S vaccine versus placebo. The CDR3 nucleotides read TGTGCCAGCATCGGGAGTCCACTGAACACTGAAGCTTTCTTT. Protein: CASIGSPLNTEAFF.